This passage covers 27 T cell receptor beta chains from one sample sequenced in a study of T cell changes during pregnancy in multiple sclerosis. TCRdb's copy holds only in-frame clones and misses some; the assay was immunoSEQ multiplex PCR. This sample carries 45,000 to 75,000 clones, 80% to 95% of them seen once, and the ten largest clones take 0.8% to 1%. Sequencing used peripheral blood, obtained in the first trimester of pregnancy. These receptors all stem from a female donor with multiple sclerosis, enrolled in a pregnancy study.

The genes are TRBV30 and TRBJ2-7; 7 bases are a match to TRBD1. Germline CDR1 and CDR2: GTSNPN and SVGIG (reference sequence). V shed 8 bases and J 3 bases; nucleotides not matched to a gene: 13. The CDR3 has 14 amino acids. For the CDR3, the DNA is TGTGCCCAATCCATTGGGGGACAGCTCTACGAGCAGTACTTC. Translation gives CAQSIGGQLYEQYF.

The rearrangement links TRBV25-1 to TRBJ1-4; TRBD1 is a possible D gene (6 bases). Germline V CDR1 and CDR2: MGHDK, SYGVNS. V lost 2 bases and J lost 8, with 12 bases in between. CDR3 length equals 14 residues. CDR3 bases: TGTGCCAGCAGTGAACACAGGGTTGGAGAAAAACTGTTTTTT. Amino acid sequence: CASSEHRVGEKLFF.

V usage is TRBV29-1 and J usage is TRBJ1-1; 7 nucleotides agree with TRBD1. CDR3 length equals 12 residues. J lost 1 base, V lost 6 bases, and 2 bases had no gene match. Germline V gene sequence: CDR1 SQVTM, CDR2 ANQGSEA. CDR3 coding DNA: TGCAGCGTACACAGGGGGAACACTGAAGCTTTCTTT. Its translation: CSVHRGNTEAFF.

V is TRBV18 and J is TRBJ1-1; 10 bases line up with TRBD1. The CDR3 runs 17 residues. Trimming took 3 bases from V and 0 from J; bases not matched to a gene: 7. Germline assignment: CDR1 KGHSH and CDR2 LQKENI. The CDR3 sequence is CASSPQGTGAMNTEAFF. As DNA, the CDR3 is TGTGCCAGCTCACCTCAGGGGACAGGGGCCATGAACACTGAAGCTTTCTTT.

The V and J genes are TRBV30 and TRBJ2-7, with D unclear. CDR3 size: 16 residues. The germline V gene has CDR1 GTSNPN and CDR2 SVGIG (reference sequence). The germline V and J ends were trimmed by 8 bases and 0 bases, with 23 bases remaining between them. CDR3 coding DNA: TGTGCCCTGCCGCAGGTGGAAATATATTACTCCTACGAGCAGTACTTC. Amino acid sequence: CALPQVEIYYSYEQYF.

V and J are TRBV7-2 and TRBJ1-4; perhaps TRBD1 as D (5 bases). There are 14 residues in the CDR3. Per the germline V gene, CDR1 is SGHTA and CDR2 is FQGNSA. V lost 5 bases and J lost 7, with 14 bases in between. CDR3 nucleotides: TGTGCCAGCAGCACCGGGACTTTCAGTGAAAAACTGTTTTTT. This codes for CASSTGTFSEKLFF.

V gene TRBV7-8 combines with J gene TRBJ1-1, with 9 bases fitting TRBD1. V dropped 7 bases and J dropped 6; count of bases not matched to a gene: 9. CDR1 and CDR2 from the germline V gene are SGHVS and FQNEAQ. This CDR3 spans 14 amino acids. The CDR3 nucleotides read TGTGCCAGCACCATGGGACAGGGTAGGGCTGAAGCTTTCTTT. Its translation is CASTMGQGRAEAFF.

This chain connects TRBV27 to TRBJ1-1; possibly TRBD1 for D (6 bases). The germline CDR1 and CDR2 sequences are MNHEY and SMNVEV (reference sequence). Trimming took off 5 bases at V and 3 bases at J, with 16 bases between the two ends. The CDR3 consists of 15 residues. The CDR3 loop is CASSPTGTPYTEAFF. In DNA, the CDR3 is TGTGCCAGCAGTCCCACCGGGACACCCTACACTGAAGCTTTCTTT.

This clone is a singleton in its sample. The gene calls are TRBV5-8 and TRBJ2-2, with D possibly being TRBD1 (6 bases). V shed 3 bases and J shed 0 bases, with 15 bases lying between them. Germline V gene data show CDR1 as SGHTS and CDR2 as YDEGEE. The CDR3 extends over 17 amino acids. CDR3 residues: CASSYNPQGPNTGELFF. The CDR3 DNA reads as TGTGCCAGCAGCTATAATCCCCAGGGGCCGAACACCGGGGAGCTGTTTTTT.

This chain uses TRBV4-2 with TRBJ2-3; 10 bases align to TRBD1. J gave up 4 bases and V 0 bases, and 10 bases lay outside the gene matches. The germline V gene has CDR1 LGHNA and CDR2 YNFKEQ. This CDR3 comprises 18 residues. The DNA of the CDR3 is TGTGCCAGCAGCCAAGAAGGCGACGGGACAGGGGTGGCAGATACGCAGTATTTT. This translates into CASSQEGDGTGVADTQYF.

V usage is TRBV10-3 and J usage is TRBJ1-3; D remains unclear. The CDR3 loop spans 13 amino acids. Trimming left V 10 bases short and J 2 bases short, with 12 bases between. CDR1 is ENHRY and CDR2 is SYGVKD in the germline V gene. The CDR3 reads CATDYGPGNTIYF. CDR3 nucleotide sequence: TGTGCCACCGACTACGGTCCTGGAAACACCATATATTTT.

V gene TRBV6-4 combines with J gene TRBJ2-2; 10 nucleotides align to TRBD2. The CDR3 runs to 15 residues. Trimming at V came to 5 bases and at J to 5 bases, leaving 5 bases not matched to a gene. Per germline, CDR1 MRHNA and CDR2 SNTAGT. The CDR3 sequence: CASSMLAGETGELFF. CDR3 bases: TGTGCCAGCAGTATGCTAGCGGGGGAAACCGGGGAGCTGTTTTTT.

The chain recombines TRBV11-2 with TRBJ1-2; 8 bases align to TRBD1. The CDR3 has 13 residues. CDR1 and CDR2 (germline): SGHAT, FQNNGV. The J segment lost 8 bases and the V segment lost 5 bases, leaving 7 bases of the junction unmatched. The CDR3 DNA is TGTGCCAGCAGCCCGGACAGGGATTACGGCTACACCTTC. It codes for CASSPDRDYGYTF. The full variable domain, rest sourced from reference TRBV11-2 and TRBJ1-2, is EAGVAQSPRYKIIEKRQSVAFWCNPISGHATLYWYQQILGQGPKLLIQFQNNGVVDDSQLPKDRFSAERLKGVDSTLKIQPAKLEDSAVYLCASSPDRDYGYTFGSGTRLTVV.

This clone was found once. The chain links TRBV7-2 to TRBJ2-1, with 8 bases identical to TRBD2. V shed 3 bases, J shed 3 bases, and the junction held 4 bases outside the gene matches. CDR3 length: 15 residues. Germline lookup yields CDR1 SGHTA and CDR2 FQGNSA. CDR3 residues: CASSFAAGDYNEQFF. CDR3 DNA sequence: TGTGCCAGCAGCTTTGCAGCGGGGGACTACAATGAGCAGTTCTTC.

V and J are TRBV6-5 and TRBJ2-3; 9 nucleotides align to TRBD2. With V trimmed by 2 bases and J by 2 bases, 5 bases remained unmatched. The CDR3 loop spans 16 amino acids. Germline V lookup: CDR1 MNHEY, CDR2 SVGAGI. Here the CDR3 reads CASSYEAGGITDTQYF. The DNA for the CDR3 is TGTGCCAGCAGTTACGAGGCGGGGGGGATCACAGATACGCAGTATTTT.

This sequence joins TRBV18 and TRBJ1-2; D is ambiguous. The CDR3 runs to 15 residues. V lost 5 bases and J 7 bases, leaving 20 bases between the germline ends. Germline V gene sequence: CDR1 KGHSH, CDR2 LQKENI. This CDR3 reads CASSAAVVDPLGYTF. The CDR3 bases are TGTGCCAGCTCAGCGGCCGTAGTTGACCCGCTTGGCTACACCTTC. Full variable domain (rest looked up from reference TRBV18 and TRBJ1-2): NAGVMQNPRHLVRRRGQEARLRCSPMKGHSHVYWYRQLPEEGLKFMVYLQKENIIDESGMPKERFSAEFPKEGPSILRIQQVVRGDSAAYFCASSAAVVDPLGYTFGSGTRLTVV.

This chain joins TRBV5-1 and TRBJ2-1, with 8 bases matching TRBD2. With V trimmed by 3 bases and J by 9 bases, 8 bases remained unmatched. Germline V gene lookup returns CDR1 SGHRS and CDR2 YFSETQ. The CDR3 has 14 amino acids. For the CDR3, the DNA is TGCGCCAGCAGCTCCCTACGGGGGGGCACTGAGCAGTTCTTC. Translating it yields CASSSLRGGTEQFF.

This chain uses TRBV18 with TRBJ1-1; D remains unclear. The V end was cut by 1 base, the J end by 6 bases, with 12 bases between. Germline V gene lookup returns CDR1 KGHSH and CDR2 LQKENI. The CDR3 totals 14 residues. This CDR3 is CASSPLDIEAEAFF. The CDR3 DNA reads as TGTGCCAGCTCACCACTCGACATTGAAGCTGAAGCTTTCTTT.

CDR3 sequence (DNA): TGTGCCAGCAACCCCGGCGGGGGTACCTATGGCTACACCTTC. It specifies CASNPGGGTYGYTF. V is TRBV25-1 and J is TRBJ1-2; maybe TRBD1 (5 bases). The V and J ends lost 7 bases and 4 bases respectively, with 16 bases between them. Germline CDR1 reads MGHDK; CDR2 reads SYGVNS. CDR3 length equals 14 residues.

The chain joins TRBV14 to TRBJ2-7, with D maybe TRBD2 (6 bases). Trimming pared 1 base from V and 4 bases from J, leaving 17 bases between. CDR3 length: 16 amino acids. From germline, CDR1 is SGHDN and CDR2 FVKESK. CDR3 in DNA: TGTGCCAGCAGCCAAGGGCCGTCTGGGGCGGGATACGAGCAGTACTTC. Translated: CASSQGPSGAGYEQYF.

V is TRBV6-4 and J is TRBJ1-1; 7 nucleotides line up with TRBD1. The CDR3 runs to 15 residues. Looked up from germline, CDR1 is MRHNA and CDR2 is SNTAGT. Unmatched junction bases numbered 7, after V lost 0 bases and J lost 6 bases. The CDR3 spells CASSDSIGTASEAFF. Here the CDR3 DNA reads TGTGCCAGCAGTGACTCGATAGGGACAGCATCTGAAGCTTTCTTT.

V usage is TRBV27 and J usage is TRBJ2-7, with D uncertain. Germline V CDR1 and CDR2: MNHEY, SMNVEV (reference sequence). The CDR3 has 13 residues. V was clipped by 7 bases and J by 4 bases, with 14 bases between them. The chain's CDR3 is CASKPAAKYEQYF. CDR3 bases: TGTGCCAGCAAACCCGCGGCCAAGTACGAGCAGTACTTC.

J is TRBJ2-4 and V is TRBV7-2; a possible D gene is TRBD1 (6 bases). The CDR3 contains 15 residues. V lost 1 base and J 6 bases, leaving 13 bases between the germline ends. CDR1 and CDR2 from the germline V gene are SGHTA and FQGNSA. CDR3: CASSLGGRGGNIQYF. In DNA form, the CDR3 reads TGTGCCAGCAGCTTAGGAGGTAGAGGGGGAAACATTCAGTACTTC.

CDR3 DNA sequence: TGTGCCAGCAGCTTAGGGAACCAGGCCCGGTTTGACAATGAGCAGTTCTTC. Its translation is CASSLGNQARFDNEQFF. The V gene is TRBV7-8, the J gene TRBJ2-1, with D hard to call. The CDR3 is 17 residues long. V dropped 1 base and J dropped 5 bases, with 18 bases sitting between them. Germline V gene data show CDR1 as SGHVS and CDR2 as FQNEAQ.

This clone has a single count. This chain connects TRBV2 to TRBJ2-7; no definite D call. The germline CDR1 and CDR2 sequences are SNHLY and FYNNEI. The V end lost 7 bases, the J end lost 0 bases, and 13 bases lay between the germline ends. The CDR3 runs 14 residues. This CDR3 reads CASTIDTISYEQYF. Written as DNA, the CDR3 is TGTGCCAGCACCATCGACACGATCTCCTACGAGCAGTACTTC. The variable domain in full, with the rest retrieved from reference TRBV2 and TRBJ2-7, is EPEVTQTPSHQVTQMGQEVILRCVPISNHLYFYWYRQILGQKVEFLVSFYNNEISEKSEIFDDQFSVERPDGSNFTLKIRSTKLEDSAMYFCASTIDTISYEQYFGPGTRLTVT.

The V gene is TRBV6-6, the J gene TRBJ1-5, with no clear D. Deletions cut 2 bases from V and 0 bases from J, with 5 bases between. CDR1 is MNHNY and CDR2 is SVGAGI in the germline V gene (reference sequence). This CDR3 spans 14 amino acids. The CDR3 DNA sequence: TGTGCCAGCAGTTACCCGGGTAGCAATCAGCCCCAGCATTTT. This encodes CASSYPGSNQPQHF.

This clone was detected only once. This chain connects TRBV11-2 to TRBJ1-6; TRBD1 aligns across 9 bases. V gave up 4 bases and J gave up 8 bases; unmatched junction bases: 3. CDR1 is SGHAT and CDR2 is FQNNGV in the germline V gene. CDR3 length: 14 amino acids. CDR3 bases: TGTGCCAGCAGCTCCCGACAGGGGGATTCACCCCTCCACTTT. Its translation: CASSSRQGDSPLHF. The entire variable domain, with the rest obtained from reference TRBV11-2 and TRBJ1-6, is as follows: EAGVAQSPRYKIIEKRQSVAFWCNPISGHATLYWYQQILGQGPKLLIQFQNNGVVDDSQLPKDRFSAERLKGVDSTLKIQPAKLEDSAVYLCASSSRQGDSPLHFGNGTRLTVT.